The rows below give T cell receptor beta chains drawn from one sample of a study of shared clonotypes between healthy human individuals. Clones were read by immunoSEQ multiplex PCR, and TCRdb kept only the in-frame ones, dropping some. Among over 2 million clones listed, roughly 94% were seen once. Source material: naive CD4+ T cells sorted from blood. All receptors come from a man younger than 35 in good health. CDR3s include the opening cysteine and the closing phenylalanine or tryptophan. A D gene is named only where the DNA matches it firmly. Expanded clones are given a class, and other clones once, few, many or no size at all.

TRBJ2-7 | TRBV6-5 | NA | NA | TGTGCCAGCAGCCTGGGAATGGGCGAGCAGTACTTC | CASSLGMGEQYF
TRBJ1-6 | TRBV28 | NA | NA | TGTGCCAGCAGTTTCCAGAATTCACCCCTCCACTTT | CASSFQNSPLHF
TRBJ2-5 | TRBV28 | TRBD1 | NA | TGTGCCAGCAGTTCCACTAGGGACAGGGAGGCAAAGACCCAGTACTTC | CASSSTRDREAKTQYF
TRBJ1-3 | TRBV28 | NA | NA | TGTGCCAGCAGTTTCAGGTCCCGCTCTGGAAACACCATATATTTT | CASSFRSRSGNTIYF
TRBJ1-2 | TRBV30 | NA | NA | TGTGCCTGGAGTGTAGGGGCACCAAGTTCGAGGGGCTACACCTTC | CAWSVGAPSSRGYTF
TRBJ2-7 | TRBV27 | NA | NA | TGTGCCAGCAGTTCTGTCCTCTCCTACGAGCAGTACTTC | CASSSVLSYEQYF
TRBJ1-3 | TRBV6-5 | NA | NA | TGTGCCAGCAGTCGGAACCCCCAGGGAGGAAACACCATATATTTT | CASSRNPQGGNTIYF
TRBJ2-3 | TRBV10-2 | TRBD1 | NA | TGCGCCAGCAAGGGGACAGGGTTCACAGATACGCAGTATTTT | CASKGTGFTDTQYF
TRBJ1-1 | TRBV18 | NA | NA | TGTGCCAGCTCACCTTCACAGGATAGGAACACTGAAGCTTTCTTT | CASSPSQDRNTEAFF
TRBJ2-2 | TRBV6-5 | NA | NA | TGTGCCGCTGCGTCCGGTCATAACACCGGGGAGCTGTTTTTT | CAAASGHNTGELFF
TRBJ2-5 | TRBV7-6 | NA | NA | TGTGCCAGCAGCCCCCAAACAGGGAAGGAGACCCAGTACTTC | CASSPQTGKETQYF
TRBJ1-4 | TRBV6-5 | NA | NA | TGTGCCAGCAGTTATACGACAGGCACCGAAAAACTGTTTTTT | CASSYTTGTEKLFF
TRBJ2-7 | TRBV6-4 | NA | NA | TGTGCCAGCAGTGAAGGTAGGGCCGGCCACGAGCAGTACTTC | CASSEGRAGHEQYF
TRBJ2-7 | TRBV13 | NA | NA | TGTGCCAGCAGCTTAGACAGGGTCTACGAGCAGTACTTC | CASSLDRVYEQYF
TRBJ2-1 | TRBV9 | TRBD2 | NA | TGTGCCAGCAGCACCCTAGCGGGAGGGTTTGAGCAGTTCTTC | CASSTLAGGFEQFF
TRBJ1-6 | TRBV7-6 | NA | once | TGTGCCAGCAGCTTAGAAGGCGACCGCCCTAATTCACCCCTCCACTTT | CASSLEGDRPNSPLHF
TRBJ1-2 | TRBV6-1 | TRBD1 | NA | TGTGCCAGCAATCCTTCGACAGGGAACTATGGCTACACCTTC | CASNPSTGNYGYTF
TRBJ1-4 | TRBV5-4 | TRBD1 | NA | TGTGCCAGCAGCTTGGCAGGGGGAGGGGAAAAACTGTTTTTT | CASSLAGGGEKLFF
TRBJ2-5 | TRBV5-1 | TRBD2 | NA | TGCGCCAGCAGCTTGGGACTAGCGGGAGGCCAAGAGACCCAGTACTTC | CASSLGLAGGQETQYF
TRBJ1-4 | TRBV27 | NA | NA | TGTGCCAGCAGTTTCCGGGCAGCAACGAATGAAAAACTGTTTTTT | CASSFRAATNEKLFF
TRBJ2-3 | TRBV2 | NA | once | TGTGCCAGCAGTGCAAGATACACAGATACGCAGTATTTT | CASSARYTDTQYF
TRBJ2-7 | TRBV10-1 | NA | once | TGCGCCAGCAGGACCTACAAACGACAGACCTACGAGCAGTACTTC | CASRTYKRQTYEQYF
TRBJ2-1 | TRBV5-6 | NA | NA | TGTGCCAGCAGCTCGGGTCCGCAGAGTAGCTCCTACAATGAGCAGTTCTTC | CASSSGPQSSSYNEQFF
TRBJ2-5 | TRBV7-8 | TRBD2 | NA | TGTGCCAGCAGCTCAATAGGGAGGGGTCAGGAAGAGACCCAGTACTTC | CASSSIGRGQEETQYF
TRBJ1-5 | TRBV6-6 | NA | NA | TGTGCCAGCAGTTACTCGTCAGGGGACCCTAGGGATTTT | CASSYSSGDPRDF
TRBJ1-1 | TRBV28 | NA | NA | TGTGCCAGCAGTCCACGGGATGAAGCTTTCTTT | CASSPRDEAFF
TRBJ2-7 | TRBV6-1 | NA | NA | TGTGCCAGCAACGACTCCTACGAGCAGTACTTC | CASNDSYEQYF
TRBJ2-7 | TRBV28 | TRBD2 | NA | TGTGCCAGCAGTTTATTTTCTTCCAGCGGGGGCCTCTACGAGCAGTACTTC | CASSLFSSSGGLYEQYF
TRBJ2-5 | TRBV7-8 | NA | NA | TGTGCCAGCAGCTTAAAAGTGGAGGGGACCCAGTACTTC | CASSLKVEGTQYF
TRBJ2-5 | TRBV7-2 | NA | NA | TGTGCCAGCAGCCACTCGGGCTCCCTCGAGACCCAGTACTTC | CASSHSGSLETQYF
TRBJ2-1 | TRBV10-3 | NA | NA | TGTGCCATCAGTGACTCAGACAGGCTGGGTGAGCAGTTCTTC | CAISDSDRLGEQFF
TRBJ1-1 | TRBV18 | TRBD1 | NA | TGTGCCAGCTCACAATTAATCCCGAAACAGGGGGTGAACACTGAAGCTTTCTTT | CASSQLIPKQGVNTEAFF
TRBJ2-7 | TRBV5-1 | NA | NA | TGCGCCAGCAGCCGAGGGACGGGAGAGTACGAGCAGTACTTC | CASSRGTGEYEQYF
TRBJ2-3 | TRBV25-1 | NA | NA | TGTGCCAGCAGTGAGTCCCCCACAGATACGCAGTATTTT | CASSESPTDTQYF
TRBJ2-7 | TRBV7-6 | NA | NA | TGTGCCAGCAGCTTAGGGAATCAGGGGCTCTACGAGCAGTACTTC | CASSLGNQGLYEQYF
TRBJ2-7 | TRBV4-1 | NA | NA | TGCGCCAGCAGCCAAGTTCAGGGGCGCGAGCAGTACTTC | CASSQVQGREQYF
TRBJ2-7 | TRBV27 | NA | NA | TGTGCCAGCAAAACCACCTACGAGCAGTACTTC | CASKTTYEQYF
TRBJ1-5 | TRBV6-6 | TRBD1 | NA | TGTGCCAGCAGGGGACAGGGAGATGGTCAGCCCCAGCATTTT | CASRGQGDGQPQHF
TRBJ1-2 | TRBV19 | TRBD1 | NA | TGTGCCAGTAGTGCCGGGACAGGGGTTAACTATGGCTACACCTTC | CASSAGTGVNYGYTF
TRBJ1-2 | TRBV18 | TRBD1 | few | TGTGCCAGCTCACCGGGGACGAACAGGGGCACTAACTATGGCTACACCTTC | CASSPGTNRGTNYGYTF
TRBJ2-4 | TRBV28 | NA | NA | TGTGCCAGCAGTCCCCCAAGGCAGGGACTAGCCAAAAACATTCAGTACTTC | CASSPPRQGLAKNIQYF